This T cell receptor beta chain was obtained from a study of T cells in Graves' hyperthyroidism and ophthalmopathy. Turning to the study itself: Prior to any treatment, at the point of initial diagnosis, peripheral blood was collected.

The CDR3 regions of TCR beta were amplified from RNA transcripts. HTBI primers were employed in a first-round RT-PCR of the TCR CDR3. TCRdb re-called the multiplex PCR reads through MiXCR, storing one row per CDR3 protein. This table holds fewer than 350,000 distinct CDR3 sequences, roughly 13% found once. Deletions cut 3 bases from V and 4 bases from J, with 13 bases between. Germline CDR1 is MNHEY and CDR2 is SMNVEV (reference sequence). The CDR3 has 14 amino acids. For Graves' hyperthyroidism to be stable, ophthalmopathy could not progress within 18 months. Orbital computed tomography, thyroid ultrasound, serum thyroxine and TRAb, and clinical symptoms together informed the diagnoses. This clonotype was seen many times.

V usage is TRBV27 and J usage is TRBJ2-7; TRBD2 might be the D (7 bases). Specimen: blood. The sequence came from a woman in her thirties or forties with Graves' hyperthyroidism. CDR3: CASSFKGGGYEQYF. In DNA, the CDR3 is TGTGCCAGCAGTTTCAAAGGGGGGGGATACGAGCAGTACTTC.